Listed below are T cell receptor beta chains from one sample, sequenced in a study of cytomegalovirus exposure and HLA in healthy donors. Clones were sequenced by immunoSEQ multiplex PCR, and TCRdb holds only the in-frame ones, with some missing. The data show under 250,000 clones, with approximately 82% seen just once and around 8.3% held by the top ten. Sequenced material: PBMCs. These receptors were collected from a woman aged 55-75 years in good health and CMV-seropositive. Each CDR3 is given with its conserved first and last residue. Fields, in order: V gene, D gene, clone size, J gene, CDR3 protein, CDR3 DNA. A D gene is named only where the DNA matches it firmly. Clone size is stated in some rows and not others, as once, few, many or a class when expanded.

>TRBV28|TRBD2|NA|TRBJ2-2
CASIPSGRPGTGELFF
TGTGCCAGCATCCCTAGCGGGAGGCCGGGCACCGGGGAGCTGTTTTTT
>TRBV5-1|TRBD1|once|TRBJ1-1
CASSVDRVNTEAFF
TGCGCCAGCAGCGTTGACAGGGTGAACACTGAAGCTTTCTTT
>TRBV28|TRBD1|few|TRBJ2-7
CASVQAGGFYEQYF
TGTGCCAGCGTCCAGGCAGGGGGCTTTTACGAGCAGTACTTC
>TRBV12-5|TRBD2|NA|TRBJ2-3
CASGLIEWMAGEAGDTQYF
TGTGCTAGTGGTTTGATCGAATGGATGGCGGGAGAGGCGGGAGATACGCAGTATTTT
>TRBV5-8|NA|NA|TRBJ1-1
CASSLESQVNTEAFF
TGTGCCAGCAGCTTGGAATCACAGGTGAACACTGAAGCTTTCTTT
>TRBV25-1|TRBD1|once|TRBJ2-7
CASGRGTANSYEQYF
TGTGCCAGCGGGAGAGGGACAGCGAACTCCTACGAGCAGTACTTC
>TRBV4-1|NA|NA|TRBJ1-6
CASSPSPGSLNSPLHF
TGCGCCAGCAGCCCGTCGCCCGGGTCTCTTAATTCACCCCTCCACTTT
>TRBV12-5|TRBD2|NA|TRBJ2-3
CASAQLAGGGDTQYF
TGTGCTAGTGCCCAACTAGCGGGAGGTGGAGATACGCAGTATTTT
>TRBV7-6|NA|NA|TRBJ2-5
CASSSQETQYF
TGTGCCAGCAGCTCACAGGAGACCCAGTACTTC
>TRBV9|NA|NA|TRBJ2-1
CASSSGLFTSYNEQFF
TGTGCCAGCAGCTCGGGACTCTTCACCTCCTACAATGAGCAGTTCTTC
>TRBV13|TRBD1|NA|TRBJ1-2
CASSFRQGGGYTF
TGTGCCAGCAGCTTTCGACAGGGAGGAGGCTACACCTTC
>TRBV15|NA|NA|TRBJ2-7
CATSRELVNSYERYF
TGTGCCACCAGCAGAGAACTTGTAAACTCCTACGAGCGGTACTTC
>TRBV5-1|TRBD1|NA|TRBJ2-7
CASSSGQGGREQYF
TGCGCCAGCAGCTCGGGACAGGGTGGGCGCGAGCAGTACTTC
>TRBV19|NA|NA|TRBJ1-1
CASRKGGVNTEAFF
TGTGCCAGTAGGAAAGGGGGGGTGAACACTGAAGCTTTCTTT
>TRBV6-1|NA|NA|TRBJ1-5
CASSPGHNQPQHF
TGTGCCAGCAGTCCGGGACATAATCAGCCCCAGCATTTT
>TRBV6-6|NA|NA|TRBJ1-6
CASSYSPAFTLHF
TGTGCCAGCAGTTACTCGCCCGCGTTCACCCTCCACTTT
>TRBV9|TRBD2|NA|TRBJ2-7
CASSVEGGSSHEQYF
TGTGCCAGCAGCGTAGAGGGCGGGAGTTCCCACGAGCAGTACTTC
>TRBV6-5|TRBD2|NA|TRBJ2-7
CASSTSSGLTYEQYF
TGTGCCAGCAGTACATCTAGCGGGCTGACCTACGAGCAGTACTTC
>TRBV28|TRBD2|NA|TRBJ2-7
CASSLGASGRFYEQYF
TGTGCCAGCAGTTTAGGAGCTAGCGGGAGGTTCTACGAGCAGTACTTC
>TRBV6-5|NA|once|TRBJ1-6
CASSMTGQSPLHF
TGTGCCAGCAGTATGACAGGCCAATCACCCCTCCACTTT
>TRBV9|TRBD2|NA|TRBJ2-7
CASSVMPAGTSGTYEQYF
TGTGCCAGCAGCGTAATGCCGGCCGGGACTAGCGGGACCTACGAGCAGTACTTC
>TRBV4-1|NA|NA|TRBJ2-7
CASSQVLQGRLYEQYF
TGCGCCAGCAGCCAGGTGTTACAGGGGAGGTTATACGAGCAGTACTTC
>TRBV4-1|TRBD2|NA|TRBJ2-2
CASSRGLAGGNTGELFF
TGCGCCAGCAGCCGCGGACTAGCGGGAGGGAACACCGGGGAGCTGTTTTTT
>TRBV20-1|NA|few|TRBJ2-5
CSAREERTQYF
TGCAGTGCTAGAGAGGAGCGGACCCAGTACTTC
>TRBV6-1|NA|NA|TRBJ2-7
CAGQGLAWEQYF
TGTGCCGGCCAAGGACTGGCGTGGGAGCAGTACTTC
>TRBV2|NA|NA|TRBJ2-1
CASSQSLKIIDEQFF
TGTGCCAGCAGTCAGTCTTTAAAGATCATCGATGAGCAGTTCTTC
>TRBV7-2|TRBD2|few|TRBJ2-1
CASSGGGSSYNEQFF
TGTGCCAGCAGCGGGGGGGGGAGCTCCTACAATGAGCAGTTCTTC
>TRBV11-1|TRBD1|NA|TRBJ1-1
CACADRVRTEAFF
TGTGCCTGCGCGGACAGGGTAAGAACTGAAGCTTTCTTT
>TRBV19|TRBD1|NA|TRBJ1-2
CASSIPGGQIYGYTF
TGTGCCAGTAGTATACCCGGGGGACAGATCTATGGCTACACCTTC
>TRBV7-2|NA|NA|TRBJ1-1
CASSLEQKAFF
TGTGCCAGCAGCTTGGAACAGAAAGCTTTCTTT
>TRBV5-6|NA|once|TRBJ1-2
CASVGLTGISGYTF
TGTGCCAGCGTCGGTCTCACCGGGATATCTGGCTACACCTTC
>TRBV28|TRBD1|NA|TRBJ2-1
CASSPGQDPYNEQFF
TGTGCCAGCAGCCCCGGACAGGACCCCTACAATGAGCAGTTCTTC
>TRBV5-1|NA|few|TRBJ1-1
CASSFSGDTEAFF
TGCGCCAGCAGCTTTTCAGGGGACACTGAAGCTTTCTTT
>TRBV6-4|NA|NA|TRBJ2-6
CASRASGSGANVLTF
TGTGCCAGCAGAGCAAGCGGCTCTGGGGCCAACGTCCTGACTTTC
>TRBV5-4|NA|NA|TRBJ1-1
CASSLVGYLVSEAFF
TGTGCCAGCAGCTTGGTCGGGTACTTGGTGTCTGAAGCTTTCTTT
>TRBV9|TRBD2|NA|TRBJ2-1
CASSVEAGDSYNEQFF
TGTGCCAGCAGCGTAGAAGCGGGAGACTCCTACAATGAGCAGTTCTTC
>TRBV7-7|NA|NA|TRBJ1-3
CASSLGETGNTIYF
TGTGCCAGCAGCTTAGGGGAGACGGGAAACACCATATATTTT
>TRBV7-9|NA|NA|TRBJ1-1
CASSWQEETEAFF
TGTGCCAGCAGCTGGCAGGAGGAGACTGAAGCTTTCTTT
>TRBV7-9|TRBD1|NA|TRBJ2-1
CASSVRDSPYNEQFF
TGTGCCAGCAGCGTCCGGGACAGCCCCTACAATGAGCAGTTCTTC
>TRBV29-1|TRBD2|NA|TRBJ2-1
CSMGLAPYNEQFF
TGCAGCATGGGACTAGCACCGTACAATGAGCAGTTCTTC
>TRBV2|NA|NA|TRBJ1-5
CASSVGEVQPQHF
TGTGCCAGCAGTGTTGGTGAGGTTCAGCCCCAGCATTTT
>TRBV28|NA|NA|TRBJ1-2
CASSNIYGYTF
TGTGCCAGCAGTAATATCTATGGCTACACCTTC